This TCR beta chain was sequenced in a study of early T cells in non-severe SARS-CoV-2 infection. Study observations and caveats: Using VDJdb, the matching emphasized anti-spike CD8 responses while missing private and CD4 specificities.

One entry per CDR3 protein, called by TCRdb with MiXCR from the 5' RACE reads. The table shows about 49,000 distinct CDR3 sequences, with less than 15% occurring only once. V trimming: 4 bases; J trimming: 1 base; junction bases outside the gene matches: 4. The CDR3 is 15 residues long. The germline CDR1 and CDR2 sequences are KGHDR and SFDVKD. This clonotype was picked up many times. Antigen: not known. V usage is TRBV24-1 and J usage is TRBJ2-3, with TRBD1 matching 7 bases. The specimen was whole blood, collected at baseline. The clonotype originates from an adult who was a healthcare worker with PCR-confirmed SARS-CoV-2 infection or an uninfected control (not recorded which). This CDR3 reads CATSDIDRGTDTQYF. For the CDR3, the DNA is TGTGCCACCAGTGACATCGACAGGGGCACAGATACGCAGTATTTT.